This T cell receptor beta chain comes out of a study of cytomegalovirus exposure and HLA in healthy donors (dated by TCRdb to the late 2010s). Background on the whole study: In an earlier analysis of under 600 of the donors, 276 Gb of sequence data and 100 million or so unique TCR beta sequences from 180 million or so T cells were reported. An early release covering more than 500 HLA-typed donors comprised approximately 300 gigabases of sequencing data and approximately 85 million unique TCR sequences. The genetic ancestry cluster associated with self-reported Caucasian donors included about 81% of the 300 to 400 genotyped donors. The aim of the study was to test whether cataloging public T cell receptors could identify signatures of past pathogen exposure. Using immunosequencing, the study profiled T cell repertoires from 500 to 800 subjects and related those repertoires to cytomegalovirus serostatus. Besides the first cohort of more than 650 subjects, a separate validation cohort made up of 120 different subjects was used. The study combined high-throughput TCR immunosequencing, statistical association of individual TCRs with disease status, and machine learning to predict cytomegalovirus infection status. A later analysis re-examined previously published TCR beta repertoires from more than 650 donors and added high-resolution HLA genotyping to investigate patterns of TCR occurrence. Rather than using new phenotypic data, the later analysis identified candidate immune exposures from TCR beta sequences and from how often those sequences occurred across donors. An earlier analysis of approximately 500 of the donors applied high-throughput TCR beta sequencing to assess whether each TCR beta V gene segment acted as functional or pseudogenic. Alongside the repertoire data, information on donor age, sex, ethnicity and CMV serostatus was compiled. Genome-wide SNP genotypes for about 65% of the 666 donors were used in a later genetic analysis, which treated that subset as a discovery cohort. Every discovery cohort repertoire had been produced on one sequencing platform. HLA typing included class I and class II loci at four-digit resolution. The number of donors typed differed by locus, with roughly 620-630 for A, B, C, DRB1 and DQB1, roughly 520 for DQA1, nearly 610 for DPA1, and 450 to 480 for DPB1. A handful of DR-DQ haplotypes were handled as single units for association and clustering because linkage in the cohort was strong. On average, over 200,000 unique TCR beta nucleotide sequences were sequenced per donor among about 400 genotyped donors of the cohort, with about 17% of those sequences being non-productive.

The cohort consisted of 666 healthy bone marrow donors. All cohort members were sampled while nominally healthy, although unrecorded immune exposures were likely present. The donor was CMV seronegative and was included in the group of 352 seronegative cohort members. A peripheral blood sample was provided by each donor, and peripheral blood mononuclear cells were used for TCR beta sequencing. Genomic DNA extraction from the blood cell samples was performed with the Qiagen DNeasy Blood Extraction Kit. Paper-wide results and their limitations: A later analysis found that HLA-associated TCR beta chains were more clonally expanded and had lower generation probabilities than equally common non-associated chains. A further reported finding was that TCR beta sequences accurately predicted the HLA-A and HLA-B alleles for most subjects in the first cohort. In an earlier analysis of some 500 of the donors, most TCR beta V segments were observed in productive rearrangements about 90% or about 30% of the time, broadly matching IMGT annotations. In a later genetic analysis, fewer N-insertions in productive TCRs were reported among donors in an Asian-associated ancestry cluster than the roughly 700-donor mean. This cohort had only TCR beta chains sequenced, and the lack of alpha or paired-chain data limited which features could be detected. Correlated functional status among segregating V segments might reflect linkage disequilibrium, but an unknown experimental factor could not be ruled out. A later analysis reported that several top co-occurrence clusters appeared linked to parvovirus B19, influenza, CMV and Epstein-Barr virus. Because HLA typing was missing for some donors at each locus, association tests included only the typed subset. The classifier was reported to diagnose cytomegalovirus status with high specificity and sensitivity in both the original cohort and the validation cohort. For the cohort, immune exposure information was limited to CMV serostatus. Roughly uniform sequencing depth across donors was assumed in presence/absence analyses, although this assumption may not hold. The sequencing pipeline was judged likely to have produced a cluster of highly shared sequence variants as a technical artifact. Roughly 17 rarely observed V segments, including chromosome 9 orphons, were excluded from the earlier analysis of approximately 600 of the donors because counts were too low. In a later analysis, the rate of TCR association differed among HLA loci, with DRB1 alleles having the most associated TCRs and HLA-C alleles having the fewest. In a later analysis, most CMV-associated TCR beta chains were found to appear HLA-restricted, with HLA associations seemingly driven largely by CMV exposure. In a later analysis, more than 15,000 TCR beta sequences were associated with specific HLA alleles at a false discovery rate of 0.05. A later genetic analysis associated a missense DCLRE1C variant with V-gene and J-gene trimming of TCR beta chains, and an independent cohort replicated the association. The study gave a list of 150 to 200 TCR beta chains associated with cytomegalovirus. When HLA alleles, especially DR and DQ, strongly co-occurred, TCR associations were difficult to assign to individual alleles. The authors suggested that the approach could potentially be generalized to other disease states and immunological phenotypes. Most TCR sequences were observed very rarely across donors, whereas some public TCRs were present in many individuals. In vitro tests confirmed that a few of the cytomegalovirus-associated TCR beta chains recognize cytomegalovirus antigens.

Turning to this clone: It has no known antigen specificity. Base-call qualities are not available, and no considerably larger clone is one nucleotide away.

The receptor library was made with the immunoSEQ multiplex PCR assay. For the multiplex PCR, a mixture combining 60 forward primers for TCR Vbeta segments and 13 reverse primers for TCR Jbeta segments was used. A multiplex PCR assay on genomic DNA amplified the CDR3 region of rearranged TCR beta genes. Amplified TCR beta libraries were sequenced as 87-base-pair reads on the Illumina HiSeq System. Per the source publication's procedure: A later analysis counted about 80 million unique TCR beta chains across the 650 to 800 repertoires, and 9 million to 14 million of these chains were shared by at least two donors. A nearest-neighbor algorithm error-corrected the raw reads and collapsed the reads into unique sequences, merging closely related sequences to remove PCR and sequencing errors. CDR3 sequences were aligned to IMGT reference sequences to assign V, D and J gene segments. For a sequence to be retained, a match of at least six nucleotides was required to both a V gene segment and a J gene segment. A rearrangement counted as productive if the CDR3 had no stop codons and remained in frame with V and J, and every other rearrangement counted as non-productive. CDR3 was defined according to IMGT convention as the region running from the second conserved V-encoded cysteine to the conserved J-encoded phenylalanine. The earlier analysis of about 610 of the donors excluded sequences that lacked an unambiguous match to a single V gene segment. An earlier analysis of fewer than 650 of the donors classified V segments as functional when productive rearrangements were above 56.7% and as segregating when the standard deviation between donors was above 5%. A statistical classification framework was developed to diagnose cytomegalovirus status using the catalog of TCR beta chain sequences. In a later analysis, V and J genes were assigned by comparing TCR nucleotide sequences against IMGT/GENE-DB human TR gene sequences. Using the TCRdist pipeline, a later analysis assigned CDR3 sequences along with most-parsimonious VDJ recombination scenarios. In a later analysis, each TCR beta chain was defined by its CDR3 amino acid sequence together with its V-gene family, and reads without a unique V-gene family were excluded. To address suspected cross-contamination and a sequencing artifact, a later analysis removed approximately 590 highly shared, low-generation-probability nucleotide sequences. In a later analysis, a clonal expansion index was calculated for each public chain from normalized within-repertoire ranks of inferred template counts. In a later analysis, generation probabilities were computed using a VDJ recombination model fitted to out-of-frame rearrangements, and the results were checked against IGoR. In a later analysis, TCR-TCR, TCR-HLA and TCR-CMV co-occurrence was scored with hypergeometric tests, and a repertoire-size bias correction was applied to TCR pairs. To estimate false discovery rates, a later analysis permuted the HLA or CMV assignments 20 times. In a later analysis, co-occurring TCRs were grouped using DBSCAN, and TCRdist sequence similarity was added for clustering within HLA-allele-positive subsets. Repertoires with fewer than 30,000 or more than 120,000 public chains were left out of co-occurrence clustering, as were about 5 repertoires with anomalous nucleotide sharing. Here the immuneACCESS table is served through TCRdb, limited to in-frame sequences with V and J called. Missing clones are a known gap in these copies; in checked studies unresolved V genes cover under half, and the rest lacks a known reason. V and J calls and clone size follow that table, whereas D and trimming were derived from the DNA. The sample table records around 180,000 clones; roughly 87% of these occur just once. The top ten clones comprise more than 0.4% of the sample.

The clonotype originates from a woman between 45 and 65 years old in good health and CMV-seronegative. Input material: PBMCs.

Here the CDR3 is given as CSVQTTSGTYNEQFF. The nucleotide sequence is TGCAGCGTTCAGACGACTAGCGGAACGTACAATGAGCAGTTCTTC. Recombination joined TRBV29-1 with TRBJ2-1, and 9 junction bases match TRBD2. The germline V and J ends show losses of 5 bases and 4 bases respectively, and no gene match explains 9 bases of the junction. From the germline V gene, CDR1 is SQVTM and CDR2 is ANQGSEA. From cysteine to phenylalanine, the CDR3 is 15 amino acids long. CDR3 DNA only is kept here, 45 bases in frame from base 1.